The 31 T cell receptor beta chains reported below all come from one sample, sequenced in a study of memory CD4+ T cells and cytomegalovirus serostatus. Only in-frame clones appear in the TCRdb table, and some are missing; sequencing was by immunoSEQ multiplex PCR. The data show tens of thousands of clones, roughly 83% seen once. The sort gate was single viable CD3+CD4+CD8-CD45RO+ cells for memory CD4+ T cells. The specimen sequenced was memory CD4+ T cells from blood. The source is an adult in good health and CMV-seronegative.

This clone came up a few times. V usage is TRBV7-9 and J usage is TRBJ1-3, with D hard to call. Germline V gene lookup returns CDR1 SEHNR and CDR2 FQNEAQ (reference sequence). Trimming left V 6 bases short and J 8 bases short, with 11 bases between. The CDR3 is made up of 12 amino acids. In DNA, the CDR3 is TGTGCCAGCAGTGTTGGCGGGGACACCATATATTTT. Protein: CASSVGGDTIYF.

The chain uses TRBV16 and TRBJ1-5; no reliable D call. Between the trimmed V and J ends, which lost 3 bases and 4 bases, there was a span of 7 bases. CDR3 length equals 13 residues. The germline gives CDR1 KGHSY, CDR2 FQNENV. The chain's CDR3 is CASSHGENQPQHF. In nucleotides, the CDR3 is TGTGCCAGCAGCCATGGGGAGAATCAGCCCCAGCATTTT.

The gene calls are TRBV18 and TRBJ2-5; D remains ambiguous. Deletions cut 3 bases from V and 9 bases from J, with 14 bases between. CDR3 length: 13 residues. The germline V gene has CDR1 KGHSH and CDR2 LQKENI. CDR3 bases: TGTGCCAGCTCACCTTCTGCCGTTGAGGCCCAGTACTTC. Translating it yields CASSPSAVEAQYF.

The J gene is TRBJ2-1, the V gene TRBV4-3; no firm D call. Germline CDR1 LGHNA, CDR2 YSLEER. The CDR3 has 17 amino acids. V was clipped by 0 bases and J by 2 bases, with 14 bases between them. This CDR3 reads CASSQDPPPGPYNEQFF. The CDR3 region has the DNA TGCGCCAGCAGCCAAGATCCCCCCCCCGGCCCCTACAATGAGCAGTTCTTC.

This clone was detected only once. The gene calls are TRBV20-1 and TRBJ1-1; D ambiguous. Germline values: CDR1 DFQATT, CDR2 SNEGSKA (reference sequence). V was cut by 3 bases and J by 10 bases, with 12 bases left in between. The CDR3 has 11 amino acids. The CDR3 DNA reads as TGCAGTGCTAGTCACGCCCCGGGAGCTTTCTTT. This sequence encodes CSASHAPGAFF.

The gene calls are TRBV16 and TRBJ2-1; possibly TRBD1 or TRBD2 for D (5 bases each). Germline V gene sequence: CDR1 KGHSY, CDR2 FQNENV. Deletions cut 7 bases from V and 8 bases from J, with 18 bases between. CDR3 length: 14 residues. DNA of the CDR3: TGTGCCAGCAAACCACCGGGACCTTGGGATGAGCAGTTCTTC. As protein: CASKPPGPWDEQFF. Together with reference TRBV16 and TRBJ2-1, the CDR3 gives the full variable domain: GEEVAQTPKHLVRGEGQKAKLYCAPIKGHSYVFWYQQVLKNEFKFLISFQNENVFDETGMPKERFSAKCLPNSPCSLEIQATKLEDSAVYFCASKPPGPWDEQFFGPGTRLTVL.

This rearrangement joins TRBV9 to TRBJ1-1, with no clear D. Germline assignment: CDR1 SGDLS and CDR2 YYNGEE. The CDR3 length is 14 residues. The ends were cut back, 4 bases at V and 1 base at J, with 11 bases in the middle. CDR3 coding DNA: TGTGCCAGCAGCCGGGTCGGTGGGAACACTGAAGCTTTCTTT. Protein sequence: CASSRVGGNTEAFF. Full variable domain (outside the CDR3, taken from reference TRBV9 and TRBJ1-1): DSGVTQTPKHLITATGQRVTLRCSPRSGDLSVYWYQQSLDQGLQFLIQYYNGEERAKGNILERFSAQQFPDLHSELNLSSLELGDSALYFCASSRVGGNTEAFFGQGTRLTVV.

The chain is built from TRBV19 and TRBJ2-2; weak D call: TRBD1 (5 bases). Germline-derived CDR1 and CDR2 are LNHDA and SQIVND (reference sequence). The V end was cut by 8 bases, the J end by 4 bases, with 14 bases between. This CDR3 spans 14 amino acids. The CDR3, as DNA: TGTGCCAGTTCGGAGCAGGGCTTCACCGGGGAGCTGTTTTTT. The encoded protein is CASSEQGFTGELFF. The variable domain in full, with the rest retrieved from reference TRBV19 and TRBJ2-2, is DGGITQSPKYLFRKEGQNVTLSCEQNLNHDAMYWYRQDPGQGLRLIYYSQIVNDFQKGDIAEGYSVSREKKESFPLTVTSAQKNPTAFYLCASSEQGFTGELFFGEGSRLTVL.

This clone was recorded a few times. CDR3 coding DNA: TGTGCCAGCAGTGGGGCTGGGGTCACTGAAGCTTTCTTT. Amino acids: CASSGAGVTEAFF. The rearrangement joins TRBV6-5 to TRBJ1-1, with D possibly matching TRBD1 (5 bases). Trimming left V 5 bases short and J 4 bases short, with 11 bases between. Germline V CDR1 and CDR2: MNHEY, SVGAGI. There are 13 residues in the CDR3.

This sequence joins TRBV19 and TRBJ1-5; D is unresolved. This CDR3 is built from 13 residues. In germline, CDR1 is LNHDA, CDR2 SQIVND (reference sequence). Between the trimmed V and J ends, which lost 6 bases and 3 bases, there was a span of 9 bases. CDR3 protein: CASRAGFNQPQHF. CDR3 nucleotides: TGTGCCAGTAGGGCAGGTTTCAATCAGCCCCAGCATTTT.

This clone has only a few counts. This chain links TRBV4-1 with TRBJ2-3; D unresolved. The CDR3 extends over 14 amino acids. Germline CDR1 reads MGHRA; CDR2 reads YSYEKL. V lost 4 bases to trimming and J lost 0 bases, with 8 bases between them. The CDR3 spells CASSLGYSTDTQYF. The CDR3 DNA is TGCGCCAGCAGCCTCGGTTATAGCACAGATACGCAGTATTTT.

The chain joins TRBV5-8 to TRBJ1-1, with no clear D. Trimming stripped 3 bases from V and 1 base from J, with 10 bases between. The V gene's germline CDR1 is SGHTS and CDR2 YDEGEE. The CDR3 is 14 residues long. The CDR3 sequence is CASSSRARNTEAFF. DNA of the CDR3: TGTGCCAGCAGCTCTCGGGCGCGGAACACTGAAGCTTTCTTT.

This clone appeared a few times. The V gene is TRBV4-1, the J gene TRBJ2-5; possibly TRBD1 or TRBD2 for D (5 bases each). This CDR3 spans 16 amino acids. Trimming cost V 0 bases and J 0 bases, with 11 bases left between them. Germline lookup yields CDR1 MGHRA and CDR2 YSYEKL. The CDR3 nucleotides are TGCGCCAGCAGCCAAGATCCGGGGCGCCACCAAGAGACCCAGTACTTC. It is translated as CASSQDPGRHQETQYF.

The chain recombines TRBV4-3 with TRBJ1-1, with D hard to call. CDR1 LGHNA and CDR2 YSLEER come from the germline V gene. V was cut by 0 bases and J by 1 base, with 6 bases left in between. The CDR3 is made up of 14 amino acids. The CDR3 sequence: CASSQDWGNTEAFF. The CDR3 nucleotides are TGCGCCAGCAGCCAAGATTGGGGGAACACTGAAGCTTTCTTT.

The CDR3 is CASSQGALAGGGEQFF. The CDR3 nucleotides read TGTGCCAGCAGCCAAGGTGCCCTAGCGGGGGGTGGCGAGCAGTTCTTC. The chain uses TRBV4-2 and TRBJ2-1, with 11 positions matching TRBD2. Germline assignment: CDR1 LGHNA and CDR2 YNFKEQ. Unmatched junction bases numbered 9, after V lost 1 base and J lost 10 bases. This CDR3 contains 16 residues.

By sample fraction, this clone is medium-sized. The chain recombines TRBV19 with TRBJ1-1; the D is unclear. The germline V gene encodes CDR1 LNHDA and CDR2 SQIVND (reference sequence). V lost 10 bases and J 1 base, leaving 16 bases between the germline ends. The CDR3 consists of 14 residues. The CDR3 reads CATVSLSRNTEAFF. CDR3 nucleotide sequence: TGTGCCACTGTTTCCCTGTCCCGGAACACTGAAGCTTTCTTT.

In this sample, this clone turned up a few times. The CDR3 nucleotides are TGTGCCACGCGCCTTAGGGGGGCCGGGAACACTGAAGCTTTCTTT. It translates to CATRLRGAGNTEAFF. J is TRBJ1-1 and V is TRBV19, with D maybe TRBD1 (6 bases). CDR1 is LNHDA and CDR2 is SQIVND in the germline V gene (reference sequence). CDR3 length: 15 residues. With 10 bases removed from V and 1 base from J, the gap between germline ends came to 19 bases.

The rearrangement links TRBV5-6 to TRBJ2-7, with D unresolved. The CDR3 totals 11 residues. With 0 bases removed from V and 6 bases from J, the gap between germline ends came to 4 bases. CDR1 and CDR2 from the germline V gene are SGHDT and YYEEEE. The CDR3 is CASSLEVEQYF. The CDR3 coding sequence is TGTGCCAGCAGCTTGGAAGTCGAGCAGTACTTC.

The chain links TRBV19 to TRBJ2-5, with 9 nucleotides matching TRBD2. There are 16 residues in the CDR3. V dropped 3 bases and J dropped 2; count of bases not matched to a gene: 7. Germline V lookup: CDR1 LNHDA, CDR2 SQIVND (reference sequence). This CDR3 reads CASSIIPAGGQETQYF. Written as DNA, the CDR3 is TGTGCCAGTAGTATTATCCCAGCGGGGGGACAAGAGACCCAGTACTTC.

The V gene is TRBV19, the J gene TRBJ2-5, with 8 bases identical to TRBD2. V trimming: 10 bases; J trimming: 4 bases; junction bases outside the gene matches: 8. CDR1 LNHDA and CDR2 SQIVND come from the germline V gene (reference sequence). The CDR3 is 13 residues long. The CDR3 spells CATNRGGRETQYF. The CDR3 bases are TGTGCCACCAACCGGGGGGGCCGAGAGACCCAGTACTTC. Full variable domain (remainder filled in from reference TRBV19 and TRBJ2-5): DGGITQSPKYLFRKEGQNVTLSCEQNLNHDAMYWYRQDPGQGLRLIYYSQIVNDFQKGDIAEGYSVSREKKESFPLTVTSAQKNPTAFYLCATNRGGRETQYFGPGTRLLVL.

In its sample, this clone was seen a few times. The gene calls are TRBV2 and TRBJ2-2; no definite D call. Germline values: CDR1 SNHLY, CDR2 FYNNEI. V lost 9 bases to trimming and J lost 0 bases, with 8 bases between them. CDR3 length equals 13 residues. Here the CDR3 DNA reads TGTGCCAGTGGACGTACGAACACCGGGGAGCTGTTTTTT. Translating it yields CASGRTNTGELFF. Full variable domain (missing parts from reference TRBV2 and TRBJ2-2): EPEVTQTPSHQVTQMGQEVILRCVPISNHLYFYWYRQILGQKVEFLVSFYNNEISEKSEIFDDQFSVERPDGSNFTLKIRSTKLEDSAMYFCASGRTNTGELFFGEGSRLTVL.

The CDR3 protein is CASSQTISGLTYEQYF. Here the CDR3 DNA reads TGTGCCAGCAGCCAAACGATCTCGGGATTAACCTACGAGCAGTACTTC. This sequence joins TRBV7-9 and TRBJ2-7; D is possibly TRBD2 (5 bases). Germline V CDR1 and CDR2: SEHNR, FQNEAQ (reference sequence). The CDR3 contains 16 residues. V lost 5 bases, J lost 2 bases, and 19 bases lay in between.

This chain joins TRBV6-5 and TRBJ1-1; 11 bases line up with TRBD1. The CDR3 length is 13 residues. Germline assignment: CDR1 MNHEY and CDR2 SVGAGI. The junction had 4 bases not matched to a gene; V was cut back by 6 bases and J by 7 bases. CDR3 DNA: TGTGCCAGCAGGAGGACAGGGGGCGGTGAAGCTTTCTTT. The encoded protein is CASRRTGGGEAFF.

This clone was counted once. Here the CDR3 DNA reads TGTGCCAGCAGTACGACGGGGACTGAAGCTTTCTTT. Amino acid sequence: CASSTTGTEAFF. This chain connects TRBV6-5 to TRBJ1-1; no reliable D call. There are 12 residues in the CDR3. V lost 5 bases and J 5 bases, leaving 9 bases between the germline ends. From germline, CDR1 is MNHEY and CDR2 SVGAGI.

The chain is built from TRBV14 and TRBJ1-2; D remains ambiguous. Looked up from germline, CDR1 is SGHDN and CDR2 is FVKESK. V gave up 5 bases and J gave up 6 bases, with 19 bases separating them. CDR3 length equals 15 residues. The CDR3 nucleotides read TGTGCCAGCAGCTACCAAACCGGGAGAACCGATGGCTACACCTTC. Encoded protein: CASSYQTGRTDGYTF.

This clone was picked up one time. CDR3 amino acids: CAWGQGGYGYTF. In DNA, the CDR3 is TGTGCCTGGGGACAGGGCGGATATGGCTACACCTTC. The V and J genes are TRBV30 and TRBJ1-2, with 8 bases fitting TRBD1. The CDR3 spans 12 residues. Germline V gene data show CDR1 as GTSNPN and CDR2 as SVGIG (reference sequence). V was clipped by 5 bases and J by 5 bases; unmatched bases: 4.

About this clone: An end of the junction does not agree with germline; a read error may underlie this. The chain carries TRBV19 and TRBJ1-5; the D gene is possibly TRBD1 (5 bases). CDR1 is LNHDA and CDR2 is SQIVND in the germline V gene (reference sequence). This CDR3 has 16 amino acids. The CDR3 spells CVSSIGGRGLYQPQHF. CDR3 in DNA: TGTGTCAGTAGTATAGGAGGGAGGGGACTTTATCAGCCCCAGCATTTT.

In this sample, this clone turned up a few times. This chain uses TRBV18 with TRBJ1-1; D might be TRBD1 (5 bases). The germline gives CDR1 KGHSH, CDR2 LQKENI. The CDR3 consists of 14 residues. The V end lost 5 bases, the J end lost 2 bases, and 12 bases lay between the germline ends. The CDR3 DNA sequence: TGTGCCAGCTCAGGTTCACAGGCAAACACTGAAGCTTTCTTT. Translation gives CASSGSQANTEAFF.

This chain connects TRBV29-1 to TRBJ2-5; no definite D call. CDR3 size: 16 residues. With 2 bases removed from V and 1 base from J, the gap between germline ends came to 17 bases. CDR1 and CDR2 (germline): SQVTM, ANQGSEA. CDR3 DNA sequence: TGCAGCGTTGAATCGTGGTATGTGGCAGGCCAAGAGACCCAGTACTTC. Translation gives CSVESWYVAGQETQYF.

The rearrangement joins TRBV2 to TRBJ2-2, with D unclear. The CDR3 covers 15 residues. Trimming removed 7 bases from V and 2 bases from J, with 14 bases in between. CDR1 SNHLY and CDR2 FYNNEI come from the germline V gene. DNA of the CDR3: TGTGCCAGCAAGGTTATGTCACTAAACACCGGGGAGCTGTTTTTT. Its protein is CASKVMSLNTGELFF.

The chain is built from TRBV4-2 and TRBJ1-2, with D unresolved. Germline-derived CDR1 and CDR2 are LGHNA and YNFKEQ. CDR3 size: 16 residues. The V end lost 3 bases, the J end lost 2 bases, and 16 bases lay between the germline ends. CDR3 residues: CASSQAVRTVNYGYTF. The CDR3 bases are TGTGCCAGCAGCCAGGCCGTCCGGACGGTAAACTATGGCTACACCTTC.